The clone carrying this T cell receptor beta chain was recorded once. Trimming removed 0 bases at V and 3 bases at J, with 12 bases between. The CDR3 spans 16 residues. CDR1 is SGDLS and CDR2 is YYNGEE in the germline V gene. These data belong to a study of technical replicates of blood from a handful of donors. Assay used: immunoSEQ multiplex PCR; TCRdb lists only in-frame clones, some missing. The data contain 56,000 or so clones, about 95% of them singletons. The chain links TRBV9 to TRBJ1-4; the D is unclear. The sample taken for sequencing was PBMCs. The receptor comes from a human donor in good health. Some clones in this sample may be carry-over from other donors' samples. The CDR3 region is CASSVGGRVANEKLFF. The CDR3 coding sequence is TGTGCCAGCAGCGTAGGAGGGAGGGTAGCTAATGAAAAACTGTTTTTT.